The present T cell receptor (beta chain) was sequenced within a study of blood T cell repertoires in COVID-19. Whole-study context: Researchers got acute and convalescent COVID-19 samples from the United States, Italy and Spain. T cells, B-cell-depleted T cells, or PBMCs supplied cDNA or gDNA.

The table came from immunoSEQ multiplex PCR; TCRdb's copy has only in-frame clones and leaves some out. The data show roughly 120,000 clones, with more than 75% seen just once and 3.5% to 4.5% held by the top ten. This sequence was found in a man aged 60 to 69 with acute or convalescent COVID-19. The sequencing input was peripheral blood.

CDR3 sequence (DNA): TGTGCCAGCACCCCAGGGGCGGGAGGGTACAATGAGCAGTTCTTC. This gives the protein CASTPGAGGYNEQFF. The gene calls are TRBV6-6 and TRBJ2-1, with 9 bases identical to TRBD2. Germline lookup yields CDR1 MNHNY and CDR2 SVGAGI (reference sequence). V gave up 7 bases and J gave up 4 bases; unmatched junction bases: 8. The CDR3 runs to 15 residues.